The rows below give T cell receptor beta chains drawn from one sample of a study of blood T cell repertoires in COVID-19. The data were produced by immunoSEQ multiplex PCR, yet TCRdb's version contains in-frame clones alone and is incomplete. This table has 280,000 or so clones, just under 90% appearing once. The sample consisted of PBMCs or T cells enriched from blood (not recorded which). Receptor source: a woman in her 50s who had been exposed to COVID-19. Each CDR3 is given with its conserved first and last residue. D genes are given only for firm matches. Part of the rows lack a size; the others show once, few, many or a class for expanded clones.

V: TRBV5-1
size: once
length: 15
D: TRBD2
J: TRBJ2-1
CDR3: CASSFSSGGASEQFF
DNA: TGCGCCAGCAGCTTTTCTAGCGGGGGGGCCTCCGAGCAGTTCTTC

V: TRBV28
size: .
length: 16
D: TRBD1
J: TRBJ1-4
CDR3: CASSFGRGRDNEKLFF
DNA: TGTGCCAGCAGTTTTGGCAGGGGGCGGGATAATGAAAAACTGTTTTTT

V: TRBV7-9
size: .
length: 13
D: TRBD1
J: TRBJ1-2
CDR3: CASSADRGGGYTF
DNA: TGTGCCAGCAGCGCAGACAGGGGAGGGGGCTACACCTTC

V: TRBV10-1
size: few
length: 20
D: TRBD2
J: TRBJ2-2
CDR3: CASSESGLAGGRKNTGELFF
DNA: TGCGCCAGCAGTGAGTCGGGACTAGCGGGGGGGCGGAAGAACACCGGGGAGCTGTTTTTT

V: TRBV10-3
size: .
length: 15
D: .
J: TRBJ2-3
CDR3: CAISENQGTSRTQYF
DNA: TGTGCCATCAGTGAAAACCAGGGCACGAGCCGTACGCAGTATTTT

V: TRBV28
size: few
length: 15
D: .
J: TRBJ2-2
CDR3: CASSLAGLNTGELFF
DNA: TGTGCCAGCAGTTTAGCAGGACTCAACACCGGGGAGCTGTTTTTT

V: TRBV28
size: few
length: 14
D: TRBD1
J: TRBJ1-2
CDR3: CATEQQGAVHGYTF
DNA: TGTGCCACCGAACAACAGGGGGCGGTCCATGGCTACACCTTC

V: TRBV7-7
size: few
length: 15
D: TRBD2
J: TRBJ2-5
CDR3: CASSLGLVKQETQYF
DNA: TGTGCTAGCAGCTTAGGACTAGTCAAACAAGAGACCCAGTACTTC

V: TRBV14
size: once
length: 17
D: TRBD1
J: TRBJ1-6
CDR3: CASSQWIDRGGNSPLHF
DNA: TGTGCCAGCAGCCAATGGATTGACAGGGGTGGTAATTCACCCCTCCACTTT

V: TRBV21-1
size: .
length: 15
D: .
J: TRBJ2-1
CDR3: CASSPQGRDREGKIF
DNA: TGTGCCAGCAGCCCTCAGGGAAGGGACAGGGAGGGTAAGATCTTC

V: TRBV30
size: .
length: 14
D: .
J: TRBJ1-5
CDR3: CAWNGRGSNQPQHF
DNA: TGTGCCTGGAATGGCAGGGGTAGCAATCAGCCCCAGCATTTT

V: TRBV9
size: .
length: 12
D: .
J: TRBJ2-2
CDR3: CASLSGTGELFF
DNA: TGTGCCAGCCTCTCAGGAACCGGGGAGCTGTTTTTT

V: TRBV3-1/TRBV3-2
size: once
length: 13
D: .
J: TRBJ2-7
CDR3: CASSQRGTYEQYF
DNA: TGTGCCAGCAGCCAAAGAGGCACCTACGAGCAGTACTTC

V: TRBV6-5
size: .
length: 14
D: TRBD1
J: TRBJ1-2
CDR3: CASSYSGQSYGYTF
DNA: TGTGCCAGCAGTTACTCGGGACAGAGCTATGGCTACACCTTC

V: TRBV28
size: .
length: 13
D: .
J: TRBJ2-1
CDR3: CASRTGTFAEQFF
DNA: TGTGCCAGCAGAACCGGGACTTTCGCTGAGCAGTTCTTC

V: TRBV7-9
size: .
length: 15
D: TRBD1
J: TRBJ2-1
CDR3: CASIPFPGQYNEQFF
DNA: TGTGCCAGCATCCCTTTTCCGGGACAGTACAATGAGCAGTTCTTC

V: TRBV19
size: .
length: 14
D: .
J: TRBJ1-6
CDR3: CASSIEIRSTPLHF
DNA: TGTGCCAGTAGTATAGAAATACGGAGTACACCCCTCCACTTT

V: TRBV18
size: .
length: 13
D: .
J: TRBJ2-5
CDR3: CASSGGGAETQYF
DNA: TGTGCCAGCTCGGGCGGAGGCGCGGAGACCCAGTACTTC

V: TRBV12-3/TRBV12-4
size: .
length: 13
D: .
J: TRBJ1-2
CDR3: CASRQLTDYGYTF
DNA: TGTGCCAGCAGACAGCTTACCGACTATGGCTACACCTTC

V: TRBV5-6
size: once
length: 15
D: TRBD1
J: TRBJ1-1
CDR3: CASSLDPGGILEAFF
DNA: TGTGCCAGCAGCTTGGATCCAGGGGGCATCCTTGAAGCTTTCTTT

V: TRBV2
size: few
length: 14
D: TRBD1
J: TRBJ1-1
CDR3: CASSKQGLNTEAFF
DNA: TGTGCCAGCAGTAAACAGGGGCTGAACACTGAAGCTTTCTTT

V: TRBV3-1/TRBV3-2
size: .
length: 16
D: TRBD2
J: TRBJ2-1
CDR3: CASSPGSGGDGNEQFF
DNA: TGTGCCAGCAGCCCTGGAAGCGGGGGGGATGGGAATGAGCAGTTCTTC

V: TRBV5-4
size: .
length: 17
D: TRBD1
J: TRBJ1-4
CDR3: CASSLAGTGYSNEKLFF
DNA: TGTGCCAGCAGCTTGGCGGGGACAGGGTATTCTAATGAAAAACTGTTTTTT

V: TRBV4-1
size: .
length: 13
D: TRBD1
J: TRBJ1-2
CDR3: CASSPRTGYGYTF
DNA: TGCGCCAGCAGCCCGCGGACAGGGTACGGCTACACCTTC

V: TRBV5-6
size: .
length: 16
D: .
J: TRBJ1-6
CDR3: CASSLVVGRVNSPLHF
DNA: TGTGCCAGCAGCTTGGTTGTGGGGCGCGTTAATTCACCCCTCCACTTT

V: TRBV12-3/TRBV12-4
size: few
length: 13
D: .
J: TRBJ2-1
CDR3: CASSFSGRGEQFF
DNA: TGTGCCAGCAGTTTTTCGGGTCGGGGTGAGCAGTTCTTC

V: TRBV15
size: .
length: 11
D: .
J: TRBJ2-5
CDR3: CATSQQETQYF
DNA: TGTGCCACCAGCCAACAAGAGACCCAGTACTTC

V: TRBV6-2/TRBV6-3
size: .
length: 14
D: TRBD1
J: TRBJ1-2
CDR3: CASSFQGAVDGYTF
DNA: TGTGCCAGCAGTTTTCAGGGGGCGGTCGATGGCTACACCTTC

V: TRBV19
size: few
length: 13
D: .
J: TRBJ2-3
CDR3: CASNGGSTDTQYF
DNA: TGTGCCAGTAATGGGGGGTCCACAGATACGCAGTATTTT